Sequencing of this T cell receptor (beta chain) was carried out in a study of identifying expanded T cells in peripheral blood. Whole-study results and caveats: Technical replicates showed around 1.1 changed clones; two weeks roughly 18; four weeks 19.

On this clone: No antigen is known for it.

The assay was immunoSEQ multiplex PCR, and TCRdb's table has in-frame clones only and misses some. The sample has around 100,000 clones, around 89% seen once. Trimming shortened V by 0 bases and J by 4 bases, and 9 bases separated the two germline ends. Germline loops: CDR1 SGDLS, CDR2 YYNGEE. There are 14 residues in the CDR3. This chain joins TRBV9 and TRBJ2-3; D uncertain. The sequencing sample was made of blood. The TCR sequence derives from a person aged 18 to 75 in good health. CDR3 nucleotide sequence: TGTGCCAGCAGCGTAGCGGTTAGCTCAGATACGCAGTATTTT. This gives the protein CASSVAVSSDTQYF.